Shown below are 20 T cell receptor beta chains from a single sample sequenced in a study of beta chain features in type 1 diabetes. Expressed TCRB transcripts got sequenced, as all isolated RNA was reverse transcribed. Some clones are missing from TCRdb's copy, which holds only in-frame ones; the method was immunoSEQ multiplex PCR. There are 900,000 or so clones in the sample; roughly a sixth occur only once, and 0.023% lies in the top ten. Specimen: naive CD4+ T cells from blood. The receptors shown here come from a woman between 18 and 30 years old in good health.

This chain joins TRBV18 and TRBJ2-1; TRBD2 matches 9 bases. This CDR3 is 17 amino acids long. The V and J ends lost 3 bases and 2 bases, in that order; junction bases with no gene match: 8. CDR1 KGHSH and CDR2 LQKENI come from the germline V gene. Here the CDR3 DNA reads TGTGCCAGCTCACCGGTAGCGGGAGTATTCACCTACAATGAGCAGTTCTTC. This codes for CASSPVAGVFTYNEQFF.

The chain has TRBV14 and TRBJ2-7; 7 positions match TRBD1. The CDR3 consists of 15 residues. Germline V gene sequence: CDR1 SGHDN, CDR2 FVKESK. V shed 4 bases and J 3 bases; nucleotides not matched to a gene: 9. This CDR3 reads CASSLSTGQFYEQYF. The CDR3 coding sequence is TGTGCCAGCAGCCTCTCCACGGGACAGTTCTACGAGCAGTACTTC.

The CDR3: CATRTGASGANVLTF. CDR3 in DNA: TGTGCCACCCGGACAGGGGCCTCTGGGGCCAACGTCCTGACTTTC. This chain uses TRBV18 with TRBJ2-6; TRBD1 matches 9 bases. Germline CDR1 reads KGHSH; CDR2 reads LQKENI. V was clipped by 10 bases and J by 0 bases; unmatched bases: 4. The CDR3 is made up of 15 amino acids. Full variable domain (rest looked up from reference TRBV18 and TRBJ2-6): NAGVMQNPRHLVRRRGQEARLRCSPMKGHSHVYWYRQLPEEGLKFMVYLQKENIIDESGMPKERFSAEFPKEGPSILRIQQVVRGDSAAYFCATRTGASGANVLTFGAGSRLTVL.

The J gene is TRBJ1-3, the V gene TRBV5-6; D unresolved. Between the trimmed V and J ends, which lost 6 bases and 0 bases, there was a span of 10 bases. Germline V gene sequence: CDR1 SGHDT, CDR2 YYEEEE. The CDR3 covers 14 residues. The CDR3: CASMRQISGNTIYF. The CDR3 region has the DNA TGTGCCAGCATGCGCCAGATCTCTGGAAACACCATATATTTT.

DNA for the CDR3: TGCAGTGCTAGAGAGGTGGTCGGGCAGTTCTTC. Its translation is CSAREVVGQFF. The chain employs TRBV20-1 and TRBJ2-1, with D uncertain. V shed 0 bases and J shed 12 bases, with 9 bases lying between them. Germline assignment: CDR1 DFQATT and CDR2 SNEGSKA (reference sequence). The CDR3 loop spans 11 amino acids.

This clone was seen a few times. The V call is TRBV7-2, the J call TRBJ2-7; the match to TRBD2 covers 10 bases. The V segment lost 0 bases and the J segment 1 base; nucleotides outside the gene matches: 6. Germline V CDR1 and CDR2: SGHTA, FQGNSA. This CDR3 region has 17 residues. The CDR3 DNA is TGTGCCAGCAGCTTAGCCCCAGCGGGAGGGACATCCTACGAGCAGTACTTC. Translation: CASSLAPAGGTSYEQYF.

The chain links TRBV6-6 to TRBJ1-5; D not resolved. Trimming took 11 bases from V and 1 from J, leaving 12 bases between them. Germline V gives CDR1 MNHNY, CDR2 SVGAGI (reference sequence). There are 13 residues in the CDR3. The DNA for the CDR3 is TGTGCCGCAGCGGGTAGGAGCAATCAGCCCCAGCATTTT. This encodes CAAAGRSNQPQHF.

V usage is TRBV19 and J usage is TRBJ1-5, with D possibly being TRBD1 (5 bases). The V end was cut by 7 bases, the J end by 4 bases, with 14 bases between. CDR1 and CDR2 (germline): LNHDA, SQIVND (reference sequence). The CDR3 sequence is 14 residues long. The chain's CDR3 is CASTGRRGNQPQHF. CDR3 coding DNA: TGTGCCAGTACGGGCAGACGGGGGAATCAGCCCCAGCATTTT.

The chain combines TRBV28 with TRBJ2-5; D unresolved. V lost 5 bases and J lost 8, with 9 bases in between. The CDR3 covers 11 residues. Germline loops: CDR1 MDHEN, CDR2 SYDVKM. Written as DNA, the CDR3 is TGTGCCAGCAGTACCACTCCCACCCAGTACTTC. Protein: CASSTTPTQYF.

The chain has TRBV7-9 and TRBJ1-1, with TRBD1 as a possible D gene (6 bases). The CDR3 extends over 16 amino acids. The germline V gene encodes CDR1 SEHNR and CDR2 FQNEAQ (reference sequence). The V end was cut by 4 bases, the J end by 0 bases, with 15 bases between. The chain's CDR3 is CASSSQGRLMNTEAFF. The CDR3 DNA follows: TGTGCCAGCAGCTCACAGGGTAGGCTGATGAACACTGAAGCTTTCTTT.

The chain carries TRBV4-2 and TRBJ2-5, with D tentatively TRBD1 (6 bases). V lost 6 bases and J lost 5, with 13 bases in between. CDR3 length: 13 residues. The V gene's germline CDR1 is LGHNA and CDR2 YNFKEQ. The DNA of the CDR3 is TGTGCCAGCAGAACGCAGGGGTGGGAGACCCAGTACTTC. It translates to CASRTQGWETQYF.

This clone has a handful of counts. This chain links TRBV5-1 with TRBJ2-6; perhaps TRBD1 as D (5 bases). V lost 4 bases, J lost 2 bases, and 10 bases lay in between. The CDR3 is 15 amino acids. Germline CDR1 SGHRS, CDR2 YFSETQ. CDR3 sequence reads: CASSTRDPGANVLTF. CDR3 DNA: TGCGCCAGCAGCACCAGGGATCCTGGGGCCAACGTCCTGACTTTC.

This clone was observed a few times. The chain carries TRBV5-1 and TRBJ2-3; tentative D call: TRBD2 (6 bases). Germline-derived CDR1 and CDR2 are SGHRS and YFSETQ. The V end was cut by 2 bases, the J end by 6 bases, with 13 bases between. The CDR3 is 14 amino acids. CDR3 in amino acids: CASSFGGPYDTQYF. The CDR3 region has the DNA TGCGCCAGCAGCTTTGGAGGGCCGTACGATACGCAGTATTTT.

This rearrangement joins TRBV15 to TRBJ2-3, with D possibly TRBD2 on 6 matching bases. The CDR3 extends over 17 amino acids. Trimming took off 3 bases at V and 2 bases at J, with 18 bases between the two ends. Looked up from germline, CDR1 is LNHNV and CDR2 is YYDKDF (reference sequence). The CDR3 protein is CATSSFRSGRFTDTQYF. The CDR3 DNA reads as TGTGCCACCAGCAGTTTTCGGAGCGGGCGTTTCACAGATACGCAGTATTTT.

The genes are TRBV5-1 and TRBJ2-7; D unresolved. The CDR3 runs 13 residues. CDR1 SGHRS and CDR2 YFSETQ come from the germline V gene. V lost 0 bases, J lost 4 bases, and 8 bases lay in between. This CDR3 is CASSLEYDYEQYF. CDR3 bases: TGCGCCAGCAGCTTGGAATATGATTACGAGCAGTACTTC.

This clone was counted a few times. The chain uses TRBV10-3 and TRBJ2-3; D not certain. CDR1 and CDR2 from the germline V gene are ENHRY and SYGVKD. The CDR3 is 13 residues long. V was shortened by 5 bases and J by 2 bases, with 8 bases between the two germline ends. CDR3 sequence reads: CAISFISTDTQYF. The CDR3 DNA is TGTGCCATCAGTTTCATTTCCACAGATACGCAGTATTTT.

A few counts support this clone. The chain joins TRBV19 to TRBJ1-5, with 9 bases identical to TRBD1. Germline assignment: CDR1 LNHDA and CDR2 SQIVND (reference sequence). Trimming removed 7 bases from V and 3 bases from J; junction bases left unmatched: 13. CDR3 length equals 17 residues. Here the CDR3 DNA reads TGTGCCAGTACCACCGGGACAGGGCCTCTTACCAATCAGCCCCAGCATTTT. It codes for CASTTGTGPLTNQPQHF. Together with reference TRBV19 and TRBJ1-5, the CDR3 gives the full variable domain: DGGITQSPKYLFRKEGQNVTLSCEQNLNHDAMYWYRQDPGQGLRLIYYSQIVNDFQKGDIAEGYSVSREKKESFPLTVTSAQKNPTAFYLCASTTGTGPLTNQPQHFGDGTRLSIL.

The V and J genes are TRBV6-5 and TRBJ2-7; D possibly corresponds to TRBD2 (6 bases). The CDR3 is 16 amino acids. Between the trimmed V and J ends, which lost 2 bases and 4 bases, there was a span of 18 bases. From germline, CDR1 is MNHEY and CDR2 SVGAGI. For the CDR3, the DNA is TGTGCCAGCAGTTACGCGGCGAGGCCCCTAGCGTACGAGCAGTACTTC. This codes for CASSYAARPLAYEQYF.

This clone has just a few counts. CDR3 bases: TGTGCCAGCAGTTTCCAGGGCGGTGGGGACGAGCAGTACTTC. Residues: CASSFQGGGDEQYF. The rearrangement uses TRBV5-6 and TRBJ2-7; a weak D match, TRBD1 (5 bases). V was trimmed by 5 bases and J by 5 bases, leaving 17 bases between them. CDR1 is SGHDT, CDR2 YYEEEE, per germline. This CDR3 region has 14 residues. Using reference TRBV5-6 and TRBJ2-7 for the parts outside the CDR3, the full variable domain is DAGVTQSPTHLIKTRGQQVTLRCSPKSGHDTVSWYQQALGQGPQFIFQYYEEEERQRGNFPDRFSGHQFPNYSSELNVNALLLGDSALYLCASSFQGGGDEQYFGPGTRLTVT.

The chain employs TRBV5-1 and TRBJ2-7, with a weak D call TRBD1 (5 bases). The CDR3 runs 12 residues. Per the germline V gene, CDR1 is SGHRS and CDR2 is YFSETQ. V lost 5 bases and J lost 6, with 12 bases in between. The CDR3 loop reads CASREGAGEQYF. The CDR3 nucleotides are TGCGCCAGCAGGGAAGGGGCAGGCGAGCAGTACTTC. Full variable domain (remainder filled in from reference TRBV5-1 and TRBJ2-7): KAGVTQTPRYLIKTRGQQVTLSCSPISGHRSVSWYQQTPGQGLQFLFEYFSETQRNKGNFPGRFSGRQFSNSRSEMNVSTLELGDSALYLCASREGAGEQYFGPGTRLTVT.